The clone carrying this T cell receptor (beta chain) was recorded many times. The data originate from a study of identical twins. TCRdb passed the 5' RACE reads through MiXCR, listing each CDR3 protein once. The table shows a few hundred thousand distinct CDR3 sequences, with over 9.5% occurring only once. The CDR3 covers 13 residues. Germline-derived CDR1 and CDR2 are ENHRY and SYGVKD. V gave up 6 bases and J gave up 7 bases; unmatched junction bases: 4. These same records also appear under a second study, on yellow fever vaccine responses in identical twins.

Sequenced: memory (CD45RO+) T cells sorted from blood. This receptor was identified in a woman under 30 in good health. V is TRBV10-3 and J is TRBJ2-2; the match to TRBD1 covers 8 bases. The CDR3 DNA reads TGTGCCATCAGGGACAGGGACGACGGGGAGCTGTTTTTT. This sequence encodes CAIRDRDDGELFF.